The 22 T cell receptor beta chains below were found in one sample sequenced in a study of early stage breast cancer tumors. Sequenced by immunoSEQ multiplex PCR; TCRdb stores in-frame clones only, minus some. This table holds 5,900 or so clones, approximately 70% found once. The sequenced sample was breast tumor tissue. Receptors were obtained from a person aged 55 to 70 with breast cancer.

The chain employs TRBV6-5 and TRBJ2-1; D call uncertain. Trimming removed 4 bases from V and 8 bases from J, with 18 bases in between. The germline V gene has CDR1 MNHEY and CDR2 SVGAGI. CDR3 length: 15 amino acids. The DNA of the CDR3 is TGTGCCAGCAGTTTTGGGCTAAAGGCTCAGGATGAGCAGTTCTTC. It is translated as CASSFGLKAQDEQFF.

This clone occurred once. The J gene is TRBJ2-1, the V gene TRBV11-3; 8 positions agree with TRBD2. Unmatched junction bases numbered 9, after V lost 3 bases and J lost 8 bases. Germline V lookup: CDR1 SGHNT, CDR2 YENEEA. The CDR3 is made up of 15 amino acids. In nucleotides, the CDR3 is TGTGCCAGCAGCTTCGGGGGGGCCATTGACGATGAGCAGTTCTTC. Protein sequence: CASSFGGAIDDEQFF.

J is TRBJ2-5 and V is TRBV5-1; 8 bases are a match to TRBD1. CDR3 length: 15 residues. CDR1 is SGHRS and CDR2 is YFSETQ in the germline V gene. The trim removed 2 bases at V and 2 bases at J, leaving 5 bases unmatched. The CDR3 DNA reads TGCGCCAGCAGCTTCAGGGGGCTGGGGCAAGAGACCCAGTACTTC. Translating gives CASSFRGLGQETQYF.

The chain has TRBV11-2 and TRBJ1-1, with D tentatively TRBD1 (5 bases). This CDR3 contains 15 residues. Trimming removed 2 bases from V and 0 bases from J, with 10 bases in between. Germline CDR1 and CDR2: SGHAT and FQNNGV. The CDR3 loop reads CASSLTPGMNTEAFF. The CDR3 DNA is TGTGCCAGCAGCTTAACGCCAGGGATGAACACTGAAGCTTTCTTT.

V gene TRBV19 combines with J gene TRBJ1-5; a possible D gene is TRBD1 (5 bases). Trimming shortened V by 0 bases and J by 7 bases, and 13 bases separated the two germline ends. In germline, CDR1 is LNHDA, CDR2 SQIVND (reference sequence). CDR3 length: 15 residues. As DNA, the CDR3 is TGTGCCAGTAGTATAGATGCAGGGCCTCGGCAGCCCCAGCATTTT. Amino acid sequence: CASSIDAGPRQPQHF.

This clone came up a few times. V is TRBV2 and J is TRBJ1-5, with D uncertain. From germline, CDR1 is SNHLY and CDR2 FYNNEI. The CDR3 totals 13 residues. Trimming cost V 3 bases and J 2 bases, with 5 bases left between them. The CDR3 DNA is TGTGCCAGCAGTGACTGGGGCAATCAGCCCCAGCATTTT. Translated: CASSDWGNQPQHF. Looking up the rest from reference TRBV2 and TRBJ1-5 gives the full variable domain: EPEVTQTPSHQVTQMGQEVILRCVPISNHLYFYWYRQILGQKVEFLVSFYNNEISEKSEIFDDQFSVERPDGSNFTLKIRSTKLEDSAMYFCASSDWGNQPQHFGDGTRLSIL.

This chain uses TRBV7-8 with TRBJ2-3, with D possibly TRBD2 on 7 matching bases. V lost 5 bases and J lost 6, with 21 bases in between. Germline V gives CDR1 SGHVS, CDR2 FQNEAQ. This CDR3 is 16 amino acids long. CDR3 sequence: CASSLRTAGAPDTQYF. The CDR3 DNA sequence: TGTGCCAGCAGCCTGAGGACCGCGGGGGCCCCGGATACGCAGTATTTT.

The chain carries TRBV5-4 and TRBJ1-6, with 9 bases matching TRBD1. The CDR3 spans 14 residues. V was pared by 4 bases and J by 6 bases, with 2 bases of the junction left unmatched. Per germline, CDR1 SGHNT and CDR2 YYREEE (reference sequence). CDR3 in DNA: TGTGCCAGCAGCCCGGACAGGGGTAATTCACCCCTCCACTTT. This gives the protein CASSPDRGNSPLHF.

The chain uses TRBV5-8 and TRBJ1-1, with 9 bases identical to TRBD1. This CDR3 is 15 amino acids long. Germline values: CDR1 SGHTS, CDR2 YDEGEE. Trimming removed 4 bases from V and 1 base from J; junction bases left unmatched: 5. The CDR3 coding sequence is TGTGCCAGCAGCAGAACGGGACAGGGGAACACTGAAGCTTTCTTT. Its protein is CASSRTGQGNTEAFF.

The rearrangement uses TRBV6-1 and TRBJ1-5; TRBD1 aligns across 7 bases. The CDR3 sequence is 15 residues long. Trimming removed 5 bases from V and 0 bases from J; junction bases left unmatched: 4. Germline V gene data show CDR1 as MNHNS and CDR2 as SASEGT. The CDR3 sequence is CASSPRGYSNQPQHF. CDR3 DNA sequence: TGTGCCAGCAGTCCCAGGGGGTATAGCAATCAGCCCCAGCATTTT.

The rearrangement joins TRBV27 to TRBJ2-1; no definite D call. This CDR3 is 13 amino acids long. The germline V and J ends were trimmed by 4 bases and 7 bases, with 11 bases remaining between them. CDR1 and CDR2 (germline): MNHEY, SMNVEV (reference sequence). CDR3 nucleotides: TGTGCCAGCAGTTGGGCATTTGGTAATGAGCAGTTCTTC. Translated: CASSWAFGNEQFF.

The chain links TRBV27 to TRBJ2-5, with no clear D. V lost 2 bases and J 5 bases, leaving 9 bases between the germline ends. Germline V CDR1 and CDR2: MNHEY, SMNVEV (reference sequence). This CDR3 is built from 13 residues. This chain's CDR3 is CASSLIGRETQYF. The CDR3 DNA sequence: TGTGCCAGCAGTTTAATTGGAAGGGAGACCCAGTACTTC.

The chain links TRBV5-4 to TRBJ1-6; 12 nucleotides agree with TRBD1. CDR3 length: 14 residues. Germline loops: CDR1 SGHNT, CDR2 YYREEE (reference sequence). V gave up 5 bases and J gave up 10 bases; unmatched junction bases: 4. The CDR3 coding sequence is TGTGCCAGCAGTTGGGACAGGGGGCAGTCACCCCTCCACTTT. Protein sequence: CASSWDRGQSPLHF.

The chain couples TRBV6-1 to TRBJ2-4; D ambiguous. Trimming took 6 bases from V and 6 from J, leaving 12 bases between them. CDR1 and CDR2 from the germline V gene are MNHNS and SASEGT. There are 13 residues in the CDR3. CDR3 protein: CASRVGSRNIQYF. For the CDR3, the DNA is TGTGCCAGCAGGGTCGGTTCGAGAAACATTCAGTACTTC.

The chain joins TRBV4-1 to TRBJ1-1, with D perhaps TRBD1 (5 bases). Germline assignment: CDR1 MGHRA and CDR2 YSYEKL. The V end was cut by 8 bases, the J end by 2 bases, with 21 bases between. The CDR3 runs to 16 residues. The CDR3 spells CASEPRRGGANTEAFF. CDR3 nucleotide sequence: TGCGCCAGCGAGCCAAGAAGAGGAGGGGCTAACACTGAAGCTTTCTTT.

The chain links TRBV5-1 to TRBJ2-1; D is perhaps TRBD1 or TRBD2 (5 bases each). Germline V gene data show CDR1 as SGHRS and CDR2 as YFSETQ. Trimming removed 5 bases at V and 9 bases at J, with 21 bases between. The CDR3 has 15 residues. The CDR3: CASSLTEGMGSEQFF. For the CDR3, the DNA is TGCGCCAGCAGTTTGACCGAGGGGATGGGAAGTGAGCAGTTCTTC.

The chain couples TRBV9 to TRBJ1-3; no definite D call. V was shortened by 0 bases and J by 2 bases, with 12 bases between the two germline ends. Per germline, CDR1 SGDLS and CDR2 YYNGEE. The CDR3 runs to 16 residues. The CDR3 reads CASSVDYGGTGNTIYF. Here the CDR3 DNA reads TGTGCCAGCAGCGTAGATTACGGAGGAACTGGAAACACCATATATTTT.

DNA for the CDR3: TGTGCCAGCAGCCCAGGGGTAGCGGGAGGCTCCTACGAGCAGTACTTC. Translated, it gives CASSPGVAGGSYEQYF. The chain combines TRBV7-8 with TRBJ2-7, with 10 positions matching TRBD2. Germline CDR1 is SGHVS and CDR2 is FQNEAQ. The junction had 7 bases not matched to a gene; V was cut back by 5 bases and J by 0 bases. The CDR3 length is 16 residues.

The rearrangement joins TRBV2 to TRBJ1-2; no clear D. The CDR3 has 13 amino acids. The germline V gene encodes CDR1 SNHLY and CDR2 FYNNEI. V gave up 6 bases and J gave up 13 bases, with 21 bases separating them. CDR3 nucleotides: TGTGCCAGCAGCAGCGGCCACGTACAGACTGGCACCTTC. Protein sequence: CASSSGHVQTGTF.

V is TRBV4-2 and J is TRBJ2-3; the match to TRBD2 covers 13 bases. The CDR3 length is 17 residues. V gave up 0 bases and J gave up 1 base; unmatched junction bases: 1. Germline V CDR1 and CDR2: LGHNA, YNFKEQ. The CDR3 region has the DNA TGTGCCAGCAGCCAAGAAGGACTAGCGGGGGGCACAGATACGCAGTATTTT. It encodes CASSQEGLAGGTDTQYF.

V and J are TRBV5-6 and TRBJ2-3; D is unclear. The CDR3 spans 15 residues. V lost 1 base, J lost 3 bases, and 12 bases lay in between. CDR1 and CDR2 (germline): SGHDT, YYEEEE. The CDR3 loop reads CASSLYPTRTDTQYF. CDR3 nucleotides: TGTGCCAGCAGCTTGTATCCCACCCGGACAGATACGCAGTATTTT.

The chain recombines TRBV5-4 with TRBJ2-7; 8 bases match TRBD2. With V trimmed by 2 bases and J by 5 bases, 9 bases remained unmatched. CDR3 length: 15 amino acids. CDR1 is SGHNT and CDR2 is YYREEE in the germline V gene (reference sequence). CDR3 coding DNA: TGTGCCAGCAGCTTTTCGACGGGGGGGCCCCACGAGCAGTACTTC. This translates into CASSFSTGGPHEQYF.